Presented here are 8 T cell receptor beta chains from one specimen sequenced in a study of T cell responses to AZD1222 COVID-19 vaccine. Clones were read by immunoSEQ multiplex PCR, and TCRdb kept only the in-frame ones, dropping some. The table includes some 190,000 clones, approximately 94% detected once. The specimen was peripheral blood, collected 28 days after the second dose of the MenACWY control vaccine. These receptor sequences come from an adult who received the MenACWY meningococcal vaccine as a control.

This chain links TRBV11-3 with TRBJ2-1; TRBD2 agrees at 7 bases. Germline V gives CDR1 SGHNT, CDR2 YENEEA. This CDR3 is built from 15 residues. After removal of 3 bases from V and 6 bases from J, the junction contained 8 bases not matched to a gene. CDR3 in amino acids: CASSFGGRAVNEQFF. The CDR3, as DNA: TGTGCCAGCAGCTTTGGAGGGAGGGCCGTCAATGAGCAGTTCTTC.

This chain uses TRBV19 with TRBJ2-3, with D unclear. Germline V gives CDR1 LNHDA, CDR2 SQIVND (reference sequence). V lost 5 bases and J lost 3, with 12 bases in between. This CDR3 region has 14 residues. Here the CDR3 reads CASSPDRATDTQYF. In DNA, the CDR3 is TGTGCCAGTAGTCCGGACCGGGCGACAGATACGCAGTATTTT. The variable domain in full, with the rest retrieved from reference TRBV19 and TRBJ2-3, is DGGITQSPKYLFRKEGQNVTLSCEQNLNHDAMYWYRQDPGQGLRLIYYSQIVNDFQKGDIAEGYSVSREKKESFPLTVTSAQKNPTAFYLCASSPDRATDTQYFGPGTRLTVL.

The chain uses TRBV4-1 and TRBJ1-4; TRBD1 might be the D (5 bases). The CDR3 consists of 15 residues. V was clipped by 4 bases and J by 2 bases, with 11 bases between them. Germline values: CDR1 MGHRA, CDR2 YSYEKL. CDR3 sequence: CASSPMTATNEKLFF. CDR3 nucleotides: TGCGCCAGCAGCCCGATGACAGCGACTAATGAAAAACTGTTTTTT.

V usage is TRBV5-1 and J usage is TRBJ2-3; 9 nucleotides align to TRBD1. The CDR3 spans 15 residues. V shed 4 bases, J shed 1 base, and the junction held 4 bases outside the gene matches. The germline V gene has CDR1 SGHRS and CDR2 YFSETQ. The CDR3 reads CASSTQGAGTDTQYF. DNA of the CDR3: TGCGCCAGCAGCACACAGGGGGCAGGCACAGATACGCAGTATTTT. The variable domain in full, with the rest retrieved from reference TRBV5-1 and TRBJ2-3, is KAGVTQTPRYLIKTRGQQVTLSCSPISGHRSVSWYQQTPGQGLQFLFEYFSETQRNKGNFPGRFSGRQFSNSRSEMNVSTLELGDSALYLCASSTQGAGTDTQYFGPGTRLTVL.

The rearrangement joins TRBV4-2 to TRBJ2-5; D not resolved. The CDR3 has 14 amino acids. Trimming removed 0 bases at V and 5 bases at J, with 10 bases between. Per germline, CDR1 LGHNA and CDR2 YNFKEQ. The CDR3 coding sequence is TGTGCCAGCAGCCAAGAGCGTCTGGGTGAGACCCAGTACTTC. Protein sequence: CASSQERLGETQYF.

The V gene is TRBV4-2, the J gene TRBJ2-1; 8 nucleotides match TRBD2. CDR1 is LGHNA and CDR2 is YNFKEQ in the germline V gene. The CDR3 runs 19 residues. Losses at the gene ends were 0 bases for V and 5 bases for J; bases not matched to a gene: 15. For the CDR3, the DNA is TGTGCCAGCAGCCAAGAGATGGGTAGCGGGACCGGGGGCGACAATGAGCAGTTCTTC. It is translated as CASSQEMGSGTGGDNEQFF.

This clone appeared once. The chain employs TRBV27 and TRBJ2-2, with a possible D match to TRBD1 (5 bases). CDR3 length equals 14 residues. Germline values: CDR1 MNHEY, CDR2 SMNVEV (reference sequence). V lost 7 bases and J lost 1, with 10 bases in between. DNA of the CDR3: TGTGCCAGCACCAAAGGACAGAACACCGGGGAGCTGTTTTTT. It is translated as CASTKGQNTGELFF.

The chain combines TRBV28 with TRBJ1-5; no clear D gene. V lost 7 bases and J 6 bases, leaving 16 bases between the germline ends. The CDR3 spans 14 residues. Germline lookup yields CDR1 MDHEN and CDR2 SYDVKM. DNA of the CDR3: TGTGCCAGCATCAGTCCCAGAGCTTTTCAGCCCCAGCATTTT. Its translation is CASISPRAFQPQHF.